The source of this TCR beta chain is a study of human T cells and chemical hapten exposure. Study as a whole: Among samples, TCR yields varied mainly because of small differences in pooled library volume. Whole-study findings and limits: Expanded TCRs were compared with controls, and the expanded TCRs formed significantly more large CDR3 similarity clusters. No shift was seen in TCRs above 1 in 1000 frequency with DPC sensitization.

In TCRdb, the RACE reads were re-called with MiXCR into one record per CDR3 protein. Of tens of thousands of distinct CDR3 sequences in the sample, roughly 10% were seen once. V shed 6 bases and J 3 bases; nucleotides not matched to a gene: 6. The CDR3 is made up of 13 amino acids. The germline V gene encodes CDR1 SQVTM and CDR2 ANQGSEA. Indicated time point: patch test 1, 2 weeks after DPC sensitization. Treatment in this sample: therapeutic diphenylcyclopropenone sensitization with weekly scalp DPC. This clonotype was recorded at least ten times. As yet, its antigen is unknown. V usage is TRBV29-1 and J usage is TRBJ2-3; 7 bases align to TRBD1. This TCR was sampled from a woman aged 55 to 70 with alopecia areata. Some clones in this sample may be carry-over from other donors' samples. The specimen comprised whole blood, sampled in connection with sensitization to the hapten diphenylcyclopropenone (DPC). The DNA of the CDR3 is TGCAGCGTAGGGACAGCGATAACAGATACGCAGTATTTT. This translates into CSVGTAITDTQYF.